The entry below describes one T cell receptor beta chain. TCRdb keeps only in-frame clones here, not all; method: immunoSEQ multiplex PCR. The table shows approximately 140,000 clones, with approximately 87% occurring only once. Germline V gives CDR1 SNHLY, CDR2 FYNNEI. The CDR3 covers 15 residues. The V segment lost 11 bases and the J segment 0 bases; nucleotides outside the gene matches: 9. The sample comes from a study of cytomegalovirus exposure and HLA in healthy donors. The specimen was PBMCs. The chain carries TRBV2 and TRBJ2-2; 7 bases map to TRBD2. The sequence derives from a man aged 18 to 29 in good health and CMV-seronegative. The CDR3 bases are TGTGCCCGCGCAACTAGCGAATCGAACACCGGGGAGCTGTTTTTT. Translated: CARATSESNTGELFF.